This entry lists 20 T cell receptor beta chains sequenced from one sample in a study of blood T cells in healthy people across ages. A second 7 to 11 cycle PCR used barcoded and J-beta primers. MiXCR, applied by TCRdb to the 5' RACE reads, yields one record per CDR3 protein. The sample shows hundreds of thousands of distinct CDR3 sequences, less than 70% of them seen only once. The sample was blood. The receptor source for this set is a man older than 75 in good health.

The chain joins TRBV14 to TRBJ2-7; 7 bases are shared with TRBD2. Germline loops: CDR1 SGHDN, CDR2 FVKESK. This CDR3 is 13 amino acids long. Germline trimming cut 2 bases from V and 6 bases from J; bases unmatched to any gene: 4. The CDR3 DNA follows: TGTGCCAGCAGCCAAAGGGGAGGGGCCGAGCAGTACTTC. This sequence encodes CASSQRGGAEQYF.

The rearrangement uses TRBV5-5 and TRBJ2-5; TRBD2 agrees at 12 bases. Germline loops: CDR1 SGHKS, CDR2 YYEKEE (reference sequence). CDR3 length: 16 amino acids. Germline trimming cut 0 bases from V and 5 bases from J; bases unmatched to any gene: 5. The chain's CDR3 is CASSLASGRAGETQYF. The DNA for the CDR3 is TGTGCCAGCAGCTTGGCTAGCGGGAGGGCCGGTGAGACCCAGTACTTC.

V and J are TRBV13 and TRBJ2-4; D is possibly TRBD1 or TRBD2 (6 bases each). V lost 0 bases and J 6 bases, leaving 12 bases between the germline ends. This CDR3 contains 15 residues. The germline gives CDR1 PRHDT, CDR2 FYEKMQ (reference sequence). In nucleotides, the CDR3 is TGTGCCAGCAGCTTAGGCGGGGGCCGAGGAAACATTCAGTACTTC. Translating it yields CASSLGGGRGNIQYF.

This clonotype was seen only once. The chain employs TRBV20-1 and TRBJ2-1; 11 bases fit TRBD2. The junction had 7 bases not matched to a gene; V was cut back by 6 bases and J by 3 bases. Germline CDR1 reads DFQATT; CDR2 reads SNEGSKA (reference sequence). CDR3 size: 15 residues. The CDR3 sequence: CSALTGTSGYNEQFF. As DNA, the CDR3 is TGCAGTGCCCTTACCGGGACTAGCGGCTACAATGAGCAGTTCTTC.

This clonotype was detected only once. The V and J genes are TRBV21-1 and TRBJ1-5; the table names TRBD1, a call not compared with the DNA. TRBV21-1 is flagged as a pseudogene. The CDR3 runs 15 residues. The CDR3 reads CASSRGKHSNQPQHF. As DNA, the CDR3 is TGTGCCAGCAGCAGGGGGAAGCATAGCAATCAGCCCCAGCATTTT.

This chain joins TRBV7-9 and TRBJ2-1; 8 nucleotides align to TRBD2. With V trimmed by 5 bases and J by 0 bases, 12 bases remained unmatched. From germline, CDR1 is SEHNR and CDR2 FQNEAQ (reference sequence). The CDR3 has 18 amino acids. In DNA, the CDR3 is TGTGCCAGCAGCCCTCGAATCCTAGCGGGCCCCTCCTACAATGAGCAGTTCTTC. Translating gives CASSPRILAGPSYNEQFF.

The chain couples TRBV18 to TRBJ2-3; tentative D call: TRBD1 (6 bases). The CDR3 covers 15 residues. Germline V gene data show CDR1 as KGHSH and CDR2 as LQKENI. Trimming left V 2 bases short and J 3 bases short, with 12 bases between. The CDR3: CASSPSAGATDTQYF. The DNA for the CDR3 is TGTGCCAGCTCACCATCGGCAGGGGCGACAGATACGCAGTATTTT. The entire variable domain, with the rest obtained from reference TRBV18 and TRBJ2-3, is as follows: NAGVMQNPRHLVRRRGQEARLRCSPMKGHSHVYWYRQLPEEGLKFMVYLQKENIIDESGMPKERFSAEFPKEGPSILRIQQVVRGDSAAYFCASSPSAGATDTQYFGPGTRLTVL.

The chain employs TRBV24-1 and TRBJ2-1, with D tentatively TRBD1 (6 bases). Germline V gene sequence: CDR1 KGHDR, CDR2 SFDVKD. V was pared by 5 bases and J by 2 bases, with 12 bases between. The CDR3 is 15 residues long. The CDR3 bases are TGTGCCACCAGTGCTATGACAGGAGCCTACAATGAGCAGTTCTTC. Amino acids: CATSAMTGAYNEQFF.

This rearrangement joins TRBV6-1 to TRBJ2-3; no clear D. The V gene's germline CDR1 is MNHNS and CDR2 SASEGT. Trimming shortened V by 4 bases and J by 3 bases, and 14 bases separated the two germline ends. The length of the CDR3 is 15 residues. The CDR3 DNA follows: TGTGCCAGCAGTGCTCAGGTCTCCCAGACAGATACGCAGTATTTT. Protein: CASSAQVSQTDTQYF.

The chain links TRBV5-4 to TRBJ1-2; D perhaps matches TRBD1 (5 bases). This CDR3 spans 15 amino acids. Trimming cost V 0 bases and J 2 bases, with 11 bases left between them. Germline lookup yields CDR1 SGHNT and CDR2 YYREEE (reference sequence). The CDR3 reads CASSLGAAGNYGYTF. CDR3 sequence (DNA): TGTGCCAGCAGCTTGGGGGCTGCAGGGAACTATGGCTACACCTTC.

The chain recombines TRBV6-2 or TRBV6-3 with TRBJ2-7, with 7 bases identical to TRBD2. Germline trimming cut 4 bases from V and 5 bases from J; bases unmatched to any gene: 8. The CDR3 contains 14 residues. Germline-derived CDR1 and CDR2 are MNHEY and SVGEGT. The CDR3 spells CASSSPGRGHEQYF. The CDR3 DNA follows: TGTGCCAGCAGTTCTCCTGGGAGGGGCCACGAGCAGTACTTC.

This clonotype was seen at least ten times. J is TRBJ1-2 and V is TRBV29-1; D is unresolved. The CDR3 sequence is 10 residues long. The germline gives CDR1 SQVTM, CDR2 ANQGSEA. V was trimmed by 4 bases and J by 6 bases, leaving 6 bases between them. The CDR3 region has the DNA TGCAGCGTTGTGGGGAATGGCTACACCTTC. This encodes CSVVGNGYTF. The full variable domain, with the rest looked up from reference TRBV29-1 and TRBJ1-2, is SAVISQKPSRDICQRGTSLTIQCQVDSQVTMMFWYRQQPGQSLTLIATANQGSEATYESGFVIDKFPISRPNLTFSTLTVSNMSPEDSSIYLCSVVGNGYTFGSGTRLTVV.

The chain couples TRBV18 to TRBJ1-2, with D possibly being TRBD1 (6 bases). V was trimmed by 3 bases and J by 6 bases, leaving 11 bases between them. The CDR3 contains 13 residues. CDR1 is KGHSH and CDR2 is LQKENI in the germline V gene. DNA for the CDR3: TGTGCCAGCTCACCTCAGGGGAGCAATGGCTACACCTTC. Protein product: CASSPQGSNGYTF. Complete variable domain (other parts from reference TRBV18 and TRBJ1-2): NAGVMQNPRHLVRRRGQEARLRCSPMKGHSHVYWYRQLPEEGLKFMVYLQKENIIDESGMPKERFSAEFPKEGPSILRIQQVVRGDSAAYFCASSPQGSNGYTFGSGTRLTVV.

This chain links TRBV5-4 with TRBJ2-7; the match to TRBD1 covers 8 bases. The V gene end was trimmed by 3 bases and the J gene end by 2 bases; junction bases not matched to a gene: 7. Per the germline V gene, CDR1 is SGHNT and CDR2 is YYREEE (reference sequence). The CDR3 runs 15 residues. The CDR3 DNA sequence: TGTGCCAGCAGCTCCGGACAGGGACGAACCTACGAGCAGTACTTC. Its protein is CASSSGQGRTYEQYF.

This clonotype was seen only a few times. The chain couples TRBV9 to TRBJ2-1; 8 positions agree with TRBD1. V trimming: 2 bases; J trimming: 7 bases; junction bases outside the gene matches: 8. There are 15 residues in the CDR3. Germline assignment: CDR1 SGDLS and CDR2 YYNGEE. As DNA, the CDR3 is TGTGCCAGCAGCGTTACCGGGACAGGTTATAATGAGCAGTTCTTC. This sequence encodes CASSVTGTGYNEQFF.

Regarding this clonotype: Sequence at one end of the junction differs from germline and may be a read error. V and J are TRBV6-2 or TRBV6-3 and TRBJ2-6; D ambiguous. The CDR3 is 13 amino acids. CDR1 and CDR2 from the germline V gene are MNHEY and SVGEGT. CDR3 bases: TGTGCCAGCAGTGACTCGATCTCCAACGTCCTGACTTTC. Translation: CASSDSISNVLTF.

CDR3 sequence reads: CASSLDTGGNTIYF. The DNA of the CDR3 is TGTGCCAGCAGCTTAGACACAGGTGGAAACACCATATATTTT. This rearrangement joins TRBV7-2 to TRBJ1-3; the D gene is possibly TRBD1 (5 bases). The germline CDR1 and CDR2 sequences are SGHTA and FQGNSA. The length of the CDR3 is 14 residues. V lost 1 base and J 3 bases, leaving 7 bases between the germline ends.

The V call is TRBV11-2, the J call TRBJ2-1; D might be TRBD1 (6 bases). V was shortened by 5 bases and J by 1 base, with 15 bases between the two germline ends. CDR1 and CDR2 from the germline V gene are SGHAT and FQNNGV. The CDR3 is made up of 16 amino acids. CDR3 sequence reads: CASSRPGTKSYNEQFF. CDR3 DNA: TGTGCCAGCAGCCGCCCCGGGACAAAATCCTACAATGAGCAGTTCTTC.

In the case of this clonotype: The junction shows a germline mismatch at one end, possibly a read error. The chain combines TRBV6-5 with TRBJ2-1; 10 nucleotides agree with TRBD2. This CDR3 spans 16 amino acids. From germline, CDR1 is MNHEY and CDR2 SVGAGI. CDR3 coding DNA: TGTGCCAGCAGTTACTCCTGGTCTAGCGGGAGACGGGAGCGGTTCTTC. It yields the protein CASSYSWSSGRRERFF.

Worth noting for this clonotype: A junction end diverges from the germline sequence, so it may reflect a read error. The rearrangement joins TRBV6-2 or TRBV6-3 to TRBJ2-5, with TRBD1 matching 10 bases. CDR1 MNHEY and CDR2 SVGEGT come from the germline V gene. This CDR3 is built from 14 residues. The CDR3 sequence is CASSPDRGRKTRYF. The DNA of the CDR3 is TGTGCCAGCAGTCCTGACAGGGGGCGGAAGACCCGGTACTTC.